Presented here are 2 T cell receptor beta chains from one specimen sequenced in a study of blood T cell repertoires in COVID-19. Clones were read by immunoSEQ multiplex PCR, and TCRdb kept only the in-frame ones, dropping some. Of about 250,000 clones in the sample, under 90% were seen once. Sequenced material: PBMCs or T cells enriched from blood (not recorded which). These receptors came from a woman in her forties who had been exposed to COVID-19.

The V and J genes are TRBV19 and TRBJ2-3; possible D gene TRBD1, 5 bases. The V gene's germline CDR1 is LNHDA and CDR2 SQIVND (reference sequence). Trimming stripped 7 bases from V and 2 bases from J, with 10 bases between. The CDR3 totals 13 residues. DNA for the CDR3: TGTGCCAGTACCCAGGGTATCACAGATACGCAGTATTTT. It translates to CASTQGITDTQYF.

The CDR3 reads CARIGTGGAGGVYGYTF. The DNA for the CDR3 is TGTGCCCGGATCGGGACAGGGGGCGCCGGCGGGGTCTATGGCTACACCTTC. The chain links TRBV24-1 to TRBJ1-2; 12 nucleotides match TRBD1. V shed 12 bases and J 4 bases; nucleotides not matched to a gene: 17. This CDR3 has 17 amino acids. The germline V gene encodes CDR1 KGHDR and CDR2 SFDVKD.